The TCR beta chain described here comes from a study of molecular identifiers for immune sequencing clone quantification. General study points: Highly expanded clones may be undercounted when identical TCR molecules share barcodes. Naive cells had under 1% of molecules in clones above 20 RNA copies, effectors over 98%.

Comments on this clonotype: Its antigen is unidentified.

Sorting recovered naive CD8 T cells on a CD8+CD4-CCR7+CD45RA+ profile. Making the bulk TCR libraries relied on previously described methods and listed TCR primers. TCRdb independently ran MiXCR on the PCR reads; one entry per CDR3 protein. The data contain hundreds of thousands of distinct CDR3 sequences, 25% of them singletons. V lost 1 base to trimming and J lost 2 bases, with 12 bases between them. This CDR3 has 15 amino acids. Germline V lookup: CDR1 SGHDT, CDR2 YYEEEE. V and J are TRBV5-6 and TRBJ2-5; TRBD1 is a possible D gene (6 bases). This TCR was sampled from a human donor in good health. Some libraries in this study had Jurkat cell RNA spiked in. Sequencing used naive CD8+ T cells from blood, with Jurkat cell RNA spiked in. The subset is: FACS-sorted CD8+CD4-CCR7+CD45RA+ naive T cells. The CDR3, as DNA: TGTGCCAGCAGCTTGTTGGACAGTCTACAAGAGACCCAGTACTTC. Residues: CASSLLDSLQETQYF.